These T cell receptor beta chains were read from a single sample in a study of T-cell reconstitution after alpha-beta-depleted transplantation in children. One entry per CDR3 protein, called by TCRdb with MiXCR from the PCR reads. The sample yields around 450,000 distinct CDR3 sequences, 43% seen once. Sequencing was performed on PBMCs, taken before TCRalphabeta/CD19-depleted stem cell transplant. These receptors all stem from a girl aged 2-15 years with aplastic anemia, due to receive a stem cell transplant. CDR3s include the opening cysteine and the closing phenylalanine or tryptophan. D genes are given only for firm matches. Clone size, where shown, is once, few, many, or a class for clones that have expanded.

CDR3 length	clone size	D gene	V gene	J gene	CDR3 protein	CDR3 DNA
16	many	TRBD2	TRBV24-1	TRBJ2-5	CATSDAGASGRETQYF	TGTGCCACCAGTGACGCTGGGGCTAGCGGGAGAGAGACCCAGTACTTC
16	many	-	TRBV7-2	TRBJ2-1	CASSLWLGGSYNEQFF	TGTGCCAGCAGCTTATGGCTAGGGGGCTCCTACAATGAGCAGTTCTTC
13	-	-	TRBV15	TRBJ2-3	CATTPGLDDTQYF	TGTGCCACCACCCCGGGCCTCGACGATACGCAGTATTTT
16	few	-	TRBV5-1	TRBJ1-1	CASSLARGSMGTEAFF	TGCGCCAGCAGCTTGGCGCGGGGCTCGATGGGCACTGAAGCTTTCTTT
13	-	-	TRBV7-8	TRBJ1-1	CASSLEGETEAFF	TGTGCCAGCAGCTTAGAAGGGGAGACTGAAGCTTTCTTT
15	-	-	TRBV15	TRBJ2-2	CATSRDRVGSGELFF	TGTGCCACCAGCAGAGATCGGGTTGGTAGCGGGGAGCTGTTTTTT
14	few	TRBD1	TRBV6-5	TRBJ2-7	CASSYSTGTGEQYF	TGTGCCAGCAGTTACTCGACGGGGACAGGGGAGCAGTACTTC
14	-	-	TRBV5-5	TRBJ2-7	CASSWALGNYEQYF	TGTGCCAGCAGCTGGGCCTTGGGGAACTACGAGCAGTACTTC
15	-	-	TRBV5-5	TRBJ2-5	CASSLVAAGQETQYF	TGTGCCAGCAGCTTGGTCGCGGCAGGCCAAGAGACCCAGTACTTC
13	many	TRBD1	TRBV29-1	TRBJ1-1	CSVGQGAGTEAFF	TGCAGCGTCGGACAGGGGGCGGGCACTGAAGCTTTCTTT
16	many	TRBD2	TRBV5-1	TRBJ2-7	CASSLGLAGGTYEQYF	TGTGCCAGCAGCTTAGGACTAGCGGGAGGTACATACGAGCAGTACTTC